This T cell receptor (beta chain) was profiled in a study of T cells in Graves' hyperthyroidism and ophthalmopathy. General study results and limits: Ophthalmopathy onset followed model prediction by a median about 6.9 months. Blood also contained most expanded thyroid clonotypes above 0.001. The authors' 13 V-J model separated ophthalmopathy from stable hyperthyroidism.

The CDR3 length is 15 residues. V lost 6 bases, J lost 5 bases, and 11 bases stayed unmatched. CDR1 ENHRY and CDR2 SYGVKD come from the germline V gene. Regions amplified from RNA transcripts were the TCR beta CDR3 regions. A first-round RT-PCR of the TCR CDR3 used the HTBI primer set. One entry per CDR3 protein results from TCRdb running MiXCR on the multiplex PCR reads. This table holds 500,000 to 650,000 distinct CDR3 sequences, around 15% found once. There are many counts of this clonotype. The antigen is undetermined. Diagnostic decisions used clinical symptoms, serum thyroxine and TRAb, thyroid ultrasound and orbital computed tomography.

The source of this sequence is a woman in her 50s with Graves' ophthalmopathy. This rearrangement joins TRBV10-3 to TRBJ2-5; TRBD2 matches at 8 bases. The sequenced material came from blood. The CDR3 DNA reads TGTGCCATCAGGGGAGCGGGAGCTTTGGAGGAGACCCAGTACTTC. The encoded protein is CAIRGAGALEETQYF.